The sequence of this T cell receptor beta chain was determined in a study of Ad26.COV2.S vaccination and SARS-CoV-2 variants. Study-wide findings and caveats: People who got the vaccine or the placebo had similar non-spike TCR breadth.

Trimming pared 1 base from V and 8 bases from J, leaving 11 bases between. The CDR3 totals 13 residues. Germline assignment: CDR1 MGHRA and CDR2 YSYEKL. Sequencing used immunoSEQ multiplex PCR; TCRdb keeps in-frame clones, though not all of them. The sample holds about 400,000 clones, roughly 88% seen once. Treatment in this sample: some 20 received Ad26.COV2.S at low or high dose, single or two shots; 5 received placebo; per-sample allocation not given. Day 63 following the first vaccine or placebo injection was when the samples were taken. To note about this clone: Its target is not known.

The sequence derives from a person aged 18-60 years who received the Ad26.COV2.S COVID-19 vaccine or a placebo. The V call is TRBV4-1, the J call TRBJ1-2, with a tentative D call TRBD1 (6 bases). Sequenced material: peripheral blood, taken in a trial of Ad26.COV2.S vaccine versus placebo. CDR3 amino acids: CASSQATGRGYTF. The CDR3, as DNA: TGCGCCAGCAGCCAAGCTACAGGGAGAGGCTACACCTTC.